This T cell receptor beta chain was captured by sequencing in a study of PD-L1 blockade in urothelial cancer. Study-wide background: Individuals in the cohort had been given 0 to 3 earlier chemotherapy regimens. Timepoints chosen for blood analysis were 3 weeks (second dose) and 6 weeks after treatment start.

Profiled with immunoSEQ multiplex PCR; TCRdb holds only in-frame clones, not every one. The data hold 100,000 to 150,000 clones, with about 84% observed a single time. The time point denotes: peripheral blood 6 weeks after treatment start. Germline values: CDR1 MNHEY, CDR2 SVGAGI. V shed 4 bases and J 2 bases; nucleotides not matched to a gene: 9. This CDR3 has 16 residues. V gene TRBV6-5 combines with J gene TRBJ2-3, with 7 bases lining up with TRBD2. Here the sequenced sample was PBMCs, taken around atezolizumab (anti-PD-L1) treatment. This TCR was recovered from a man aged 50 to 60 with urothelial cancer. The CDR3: CASSSVGGHNTDTQYF. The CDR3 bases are TGTGCCAGCAGTTCGGTGGGAGGGCATAACACAGATACGCAGTATTTT.